A single sample is the source of the 16 T cell receptor beta chains below, sequenced in a study of control samples from healthy donors and cancer patients. The method was immunoSEQ multiplex PCR; TCRdb's version includes in-frame clones alone and lacks a portion of them. The table records about 180,000 clones, around 89% of them present only once. The sequenced sample was blood. The receptors shown here come from a woman in her forties or fifties in good health.

The J gene is TRBJ1-5, the V gene TRBV6-5, with TRBD1 as a possible D gene (6 bases). CDR1 and CDR2 (germline): MNHEY, SVGAGI. Trimming left V 2 bases short and J 4 bases short, with 12 bases between. CDR3 length equals 15 residues. As DNA, the CDR3 is TGTGCCAGCAGTTACCCGACAGGTCGTAATCAGCCCCAGCATTTT. Its protein is CASSYPTGRNQPQHF.

The table lists this clone with a few counts. V usage is TRBV7-8 and J usage is TRBJ2-2, with D unresolved. Deletions cut 1 base from V and 1 base from J, with 7 bases between. The germline CDR1 and CDR2 sequences are SGHVS and FQNEAQ. There are 15 residues in the CDR3. Here the CDR3 reads CASSLVRLNTGELFF. The CDR3 DNA sequence: TGTGCCAGCAGCTTAGTCCGGCTGAACACCGGGGAGCTGTTTTTT.

This clone was detected only a few times. The V call is TRBV6-5, the J call TRBJ1-2; D is perhaps TRBD1 (6 bases). V lost 0 bases to trimming and J lost 10 bases, with 18 bases between them. The CDR3 loop spans 15 amino acids. Germline V lookup: CDR1 MNHEY, CDR2 SVGAGI. The CDR3 reads CASSYSAGAMIFYTF. CDR3 in DNA: TGTGCCAGCAGTTACTCAGCAGGGGCCATGATTTTCTACACCTTC.

The genes are TRBV7-2 and TRBJ2-7; D remains unclear. The V gene lost 1 base and the J gene lost 3 bases, with 7 bases spanning the gap. The germline V gene has CDR1 SGHTA and CDR2 FQGNSA. This CDR3 comprises 13 residues. The chain's CDR3 is CASSLETYYEQYF. CDR3 nucleotide sequence: TGTGCCAGCAGCTTAGAGACCTACTACGAGCAGTACTTC.

The chain has TRBV27 and TRBJ1-5; the match to TRBD1 covers 7 bases. In germline, CDR1 is MNHEY, CDR2 SMNVEV (reference sequence). This CDR3 has 19 residues. V trimming: 5 bases; J trimming: 2 bases; junction bases outside the gene matches: 18. Here the CDR3 DNA reads TGTGCCAGCAGTCCTCGACAGGGTTCAGGGTTGTATCGCAATCAGCCCCAGCATTTT. Its translation: CASSPRQGSGLYRNQPQHF.

This CDR3 is CASSASGANYGYTF. In DNA, the CDR3 is TGTGCCAGCAGTGCCTCAGGAGCTAACTATGGCTACACCTTC. The rearrangement uses TRBV28 and TRBJ1-2; no clear D gene. Trimming left V 5 bases short and J 0 bases short, with 10 bases between. The CDR3 is made up of 14 amino acids. CDR1 MDHEN and CDR2 SYDVKM come from the germline V gene.

J is TRBJ2-5 and V is TRBV5-6, with TRBD2 matching over 8 bases. The V gene end was trimmed by 4 bases and the J gene end by 3 bases; junction bases not matched to a gene: 8. The germline CDR1 and CDR2 sequences are SGHDT and YYEEEE. This CDR3 is built from 15 residues. The CDR3 DNA follows: TGTGCCAGCAGCCCCGGGGGAGCGGGAGAAGAGACCCAGTACTTC. It encodes CASSPGGAGEETQYF.

This clone was observed a single time. DNA for the CDR3: TGTGCCAGCAGCCGGAAGAAAGGGACTAGCGGGGGTGGGCCCACCGGGGAGCTGTTTTTT. It encodes CASSRKKGTSGGGPTGELFF. The chain combines TRBV6-6 with TRBJ2-2, with 14 bases lining up with TRBD2. Per the germline V gene, CDR1 is MNHNY and CDR2 is SVGAGI (reference sequence). V trimming: 6 bases; J trimming: 4 bases; junction bases outside the gene matches: 16. The CDR3 runs 20 residues.

This clone was detected only a few times. The chain has TRBV10-3 and TRBJ1-6; 8 nucleotides match TRBD1. Germline V gene lookup returns CDR1 ENHRY and CDR2 SYGVKD. Germline trimming cut 6 bases from V and 13 bases from J; bases unmatched to any gene: 11. The length of the CDR3 is 14 residues. The CDR3 DNA reads as TGTGCCATCAGCCCGACAGGGGCTCTTGGTCCCCTCCACTTT. Translated, it gives CAISPTGALGPLHF.

The chain joins TRBV28 to TRBJ1-3; D is unresolved. Trimming stripped 5 bases from V and 3 bases from J, with 17 bases between. CDR1 and CDR2 from the germline V gene are MDHEN and SYDVKM. The CDR3 is made up of 16 amino acids. In DNA form, the CDR3 reads TGTGCCAGCAGTCCCTCCTTACCTCTAGGTGGAAACACCATATATTTT. It codes for CASSPSLPLGGNTIYF. Complete variable domain (other parts from reference TRBV28 and TRBJ1-3): DVKVTQSSRYLVKRTGEKVFLECVQDMDHENMFWYRQDPGLGLRLIYFSYDVKMKEKGDIPEGYSVSREKKERFSLILESASTNQTSMYLCASSPSLPLGGNTIYFGEGSWLTVV.

This clone is a singleton in its sample. The J gene is TRBJ1-3, the V gene TRBV7-2; no reliable D call. The CDR3 has 16 residues. Between the trimmed V and J ends, which lost 6 bases and 0 bases, there was a span of 15 bases. CDR1 is SGHTA and CDR2 is FQGNSA in the germline V gene. The CDR3 loop is CASRPPHEGSGNTIYF. CDR3 bases: TGTGCCAGCAGACCCCCCCATGAGGGCTCTGGAAACACCATATATTTT.

This chain joins TRBV5-6 and TRBJ1-6; unclear D gene. Germline V gene lookup returns CDR1 SGHDT and CDR2 YYEEEE. V gave up 6 bases and J gave up 7 bases, with 8 bases separating them. The CDR3 length is 12 residues. In nucleotides, the CDR3 is TGTGCCAGCACCTTTCGAAATTCACCCCTCCACTTT. This encodes CASTFRNSPLHF.

The DNA of the CDR3 is TGTGCCATCAGTCGGGACAGGATAGATACGCAGTATTTT. Protein sequence: CAISRDRIDTQYF. V and J are TRBV10-3 and TRBJ2-3, with 8 bases fitting TRBD1. The CDR3 is 13 amino acids. Germline CDR1 ENHRY, CDR2 SYGVKD. V lost 5 bases and J lost 5; bases outside the gene matches: 3.

V and J are TRBV6-5 and TRBJ1-1, with D possibly matching TRBD1 (5 bases). The CDR3 has 14 amino acids. In germline, CDR1 is MNHEY, CDR2 SVGAGI. V lost 6 bases, J lost 0 bases, and 11 bases lay in between. The CDR3 DNA reads TGTGCCAGCAGGTGGGGGACCCTGAACACTGAAGCTTTCTTT. It is translated as CASRWGTLNTEAFF.

The genes are TRBV3-1 (or the pseudogene TRBV3-2) and TRBJ2-7, with D unclear. Germline-derived CDR1 and CDR2 are LGHDT and YNNKEL (reference sequence). The V and J ends lost 2 bases and 0 bases respectively, with 14 bases between them. This CDR3 spans 16 amino acids. The CDR3 DNA sequence: TGTGCCAGCAGCCAAAACCCGGACGTAAGCTCCTACGAGCAGTACTTC. Translation gives CASSQNPDVSSYEQYF.

This chain joins TRBV10-3 and TRBJ2-3; 7 bases are a match to TRBD1. Germline V gene lookup returns CDR1 ENHRY and CDR2 SYGVKD. This CDR3 is built from 16 residues. V shed 2 bases and J 6 bases; nucleotides not matched to a gene: 11. Here the CDR3 reads CAISETTGAQADTQYF. In DNA form, the CDR3 reads TGTGCCATCAGTGAGACCACAGGGGCTCAGGCGGATACGCAGTATTTT.